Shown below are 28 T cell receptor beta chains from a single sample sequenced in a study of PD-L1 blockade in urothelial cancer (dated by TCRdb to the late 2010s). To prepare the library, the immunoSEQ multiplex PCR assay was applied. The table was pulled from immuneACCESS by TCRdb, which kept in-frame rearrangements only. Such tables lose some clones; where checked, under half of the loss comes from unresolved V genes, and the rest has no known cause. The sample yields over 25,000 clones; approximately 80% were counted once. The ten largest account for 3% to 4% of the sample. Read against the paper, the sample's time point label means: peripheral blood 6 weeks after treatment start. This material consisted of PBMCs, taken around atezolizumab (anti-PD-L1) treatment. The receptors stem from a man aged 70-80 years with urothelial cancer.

The CDR3: CASKTEANYGYTF. The CDR3 DNA follows: TGTGCCAGCAAGACAGAAGCTAACTATGGCTACACCTTC. The genes are TRBV19 and TRBJ1-2; D might be TRBD1 (5 bases). The CDR3 has 13 residues. With 9 bases removed from V and 0 bases from J, the gap between germline ends came to 11 bases. Germline V lookup: CDR1 LNHDA, CDR2 SQIVND (reference sequence).

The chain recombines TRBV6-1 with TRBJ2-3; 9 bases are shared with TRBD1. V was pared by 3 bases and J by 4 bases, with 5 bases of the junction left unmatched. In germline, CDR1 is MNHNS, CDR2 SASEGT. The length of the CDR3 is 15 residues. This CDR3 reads CASSDRDRAADTQYF. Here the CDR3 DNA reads TGTGCCAGCAGTGACCGGGACAGGGCCGCAGATACGCAGTATTTT.

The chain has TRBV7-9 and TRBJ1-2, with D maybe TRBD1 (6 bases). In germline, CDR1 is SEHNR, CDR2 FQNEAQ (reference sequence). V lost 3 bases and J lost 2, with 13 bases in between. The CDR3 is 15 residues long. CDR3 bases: TGTGCCAGCAGCTTGCTCGGGGGGGCCAACTATGGCTACACCTTC. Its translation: CASSLLGGANYGYTF.

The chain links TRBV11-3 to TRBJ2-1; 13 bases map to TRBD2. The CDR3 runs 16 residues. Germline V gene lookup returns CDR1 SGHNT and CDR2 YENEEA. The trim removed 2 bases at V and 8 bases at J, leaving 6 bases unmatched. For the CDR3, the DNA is TGTGCCAGCAGCTTATGGACTAGCGGGAGTTTAGATGAGCAGTTCTTC. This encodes CASSLWTSGSLDEQFF.

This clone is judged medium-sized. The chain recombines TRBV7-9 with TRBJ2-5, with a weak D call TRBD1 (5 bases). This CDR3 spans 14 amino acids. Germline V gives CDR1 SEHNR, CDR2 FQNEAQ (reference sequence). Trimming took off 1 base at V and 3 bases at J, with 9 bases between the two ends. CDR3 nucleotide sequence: TGTGCCAGCAGCTTAGATCTCAGGGAAGAGACCCAGTACTTC. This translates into CASSLDLREETQYF.

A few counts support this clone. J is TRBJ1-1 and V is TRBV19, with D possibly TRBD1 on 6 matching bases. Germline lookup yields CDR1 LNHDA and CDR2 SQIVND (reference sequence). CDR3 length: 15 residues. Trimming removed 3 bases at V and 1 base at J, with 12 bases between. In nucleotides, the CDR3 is TGTGCCAGTAGTATGGGTCGGGGGGCGAACACTGAAGCTTTCTTT. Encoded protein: CASSMGRGANTEAFF.

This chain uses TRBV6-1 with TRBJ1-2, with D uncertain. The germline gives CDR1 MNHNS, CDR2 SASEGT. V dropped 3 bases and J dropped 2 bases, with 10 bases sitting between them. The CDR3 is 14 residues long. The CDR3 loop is CASSESHKNYGYTF. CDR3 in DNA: TGTGCCAGCAGTGAGTCACATAAAAACTATGGCTACACCTTC.

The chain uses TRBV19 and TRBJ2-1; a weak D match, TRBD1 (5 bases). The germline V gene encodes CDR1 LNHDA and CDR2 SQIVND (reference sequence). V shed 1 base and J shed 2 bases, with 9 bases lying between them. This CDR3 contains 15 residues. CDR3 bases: TGTGCCAGTAGTATAGTCGGCAGGGCCTACAATGAGCAGTTCTTC. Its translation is CASSIVGRAYNEQFF.

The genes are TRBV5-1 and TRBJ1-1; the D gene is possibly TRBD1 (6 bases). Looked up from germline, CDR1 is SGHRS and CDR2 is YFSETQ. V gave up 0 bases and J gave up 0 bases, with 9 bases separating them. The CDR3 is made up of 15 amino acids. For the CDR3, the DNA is TGCGCCAGCAGCTTGGAAGGACAGATGAACACTGAAGCTTTCTTT. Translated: CASSLEGQMNTEAFF.

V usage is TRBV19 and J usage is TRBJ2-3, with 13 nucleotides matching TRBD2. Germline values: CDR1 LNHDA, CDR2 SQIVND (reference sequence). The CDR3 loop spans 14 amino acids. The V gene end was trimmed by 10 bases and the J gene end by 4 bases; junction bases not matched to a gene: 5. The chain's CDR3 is CATRTSGSPDTQYF. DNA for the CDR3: TGTGCCACCCGGACTAGCGGGAGCCCAGATACGCAGTATTTT.

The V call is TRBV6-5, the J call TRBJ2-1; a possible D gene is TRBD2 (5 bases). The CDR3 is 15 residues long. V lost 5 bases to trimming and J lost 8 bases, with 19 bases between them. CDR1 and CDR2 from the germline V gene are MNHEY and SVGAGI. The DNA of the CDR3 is TGTGCCAGCAGTGCCCGACGGCGGGCGTGGGATGAGCAGTTCTTC. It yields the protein CASSARRRAWDEQFF.

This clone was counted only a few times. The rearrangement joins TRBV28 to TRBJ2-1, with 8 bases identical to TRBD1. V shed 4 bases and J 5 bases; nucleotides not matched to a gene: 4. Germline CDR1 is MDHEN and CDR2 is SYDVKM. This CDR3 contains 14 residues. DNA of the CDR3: TGTGCCAGCAGTTACTCAGGGGGCAACAATGAGCAGTTCTTC. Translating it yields CASSYSGGNNEQFF.

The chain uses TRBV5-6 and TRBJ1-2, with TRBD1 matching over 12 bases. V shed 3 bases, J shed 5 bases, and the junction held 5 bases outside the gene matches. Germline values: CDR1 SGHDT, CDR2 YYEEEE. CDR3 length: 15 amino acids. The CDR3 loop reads CASSSPGQGAYGYTF. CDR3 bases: TGTGCCAGCAGCTCGCCGGGACAGGGGGCATATGGCTACACCTTC.

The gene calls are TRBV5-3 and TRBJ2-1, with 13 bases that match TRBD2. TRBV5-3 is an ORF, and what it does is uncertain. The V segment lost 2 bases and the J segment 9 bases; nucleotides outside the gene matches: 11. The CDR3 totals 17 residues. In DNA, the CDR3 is TGTGCCAGAAGCTTCCGGACTAGCGGGGGAGTTAGGAGTGAGCAGTTCTTC. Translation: CARSFRTSGGVRSEQFF.

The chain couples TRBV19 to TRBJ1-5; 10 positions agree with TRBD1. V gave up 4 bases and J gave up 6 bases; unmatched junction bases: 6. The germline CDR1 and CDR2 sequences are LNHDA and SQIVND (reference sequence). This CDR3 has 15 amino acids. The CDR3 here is CASSTPGQGTQPQHF. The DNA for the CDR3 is TGTGCCAGTAGTACCCCGGGACAGGGGACTCAGCCCCAGCATTTT.

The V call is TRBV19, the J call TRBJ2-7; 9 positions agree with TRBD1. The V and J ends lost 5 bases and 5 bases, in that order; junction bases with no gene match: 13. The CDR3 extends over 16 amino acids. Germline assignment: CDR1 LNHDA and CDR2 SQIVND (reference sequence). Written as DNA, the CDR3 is TGTGCCAGTAGTGCCCCTCGGACAGGGGAGATCCACGAGCAGTACTTC. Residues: CASSAPRTGEIHEQYF.

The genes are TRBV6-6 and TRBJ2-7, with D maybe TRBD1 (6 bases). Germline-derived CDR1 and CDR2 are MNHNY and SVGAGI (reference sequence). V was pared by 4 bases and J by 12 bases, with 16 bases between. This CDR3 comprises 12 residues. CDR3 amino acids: CASSSPTGPPYF. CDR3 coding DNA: TGTGCCAGCAGTTCCCCCACAGGGCCGCCGTACTTC.

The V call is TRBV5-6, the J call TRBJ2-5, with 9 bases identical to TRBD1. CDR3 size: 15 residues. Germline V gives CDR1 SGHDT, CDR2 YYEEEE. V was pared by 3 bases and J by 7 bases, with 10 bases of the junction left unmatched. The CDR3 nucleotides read TGTGCCAGCAGCTCGCGGGACAGGGTGGCTGGGACCCAGTACTTC. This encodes CASSSRDRVAGTQYF.

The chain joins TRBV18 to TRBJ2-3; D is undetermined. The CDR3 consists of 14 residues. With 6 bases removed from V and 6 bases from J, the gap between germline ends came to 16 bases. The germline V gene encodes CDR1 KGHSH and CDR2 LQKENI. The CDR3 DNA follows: TGTGCCAGCTCTCAGAACCCCCCTGTGGATACGCAGTATTTT. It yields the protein CASSQNPPVDTQYF.

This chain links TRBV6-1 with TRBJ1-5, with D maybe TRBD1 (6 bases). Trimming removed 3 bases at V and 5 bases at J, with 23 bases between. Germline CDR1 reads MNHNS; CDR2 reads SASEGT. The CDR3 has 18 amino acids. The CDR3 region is CASSDGGRGQLWYQPQHF. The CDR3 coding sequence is TGTGCCAGCAGTGATGGGGGGAGGGGACAACTCTGGTATCAGCCCCAGCATTTT.

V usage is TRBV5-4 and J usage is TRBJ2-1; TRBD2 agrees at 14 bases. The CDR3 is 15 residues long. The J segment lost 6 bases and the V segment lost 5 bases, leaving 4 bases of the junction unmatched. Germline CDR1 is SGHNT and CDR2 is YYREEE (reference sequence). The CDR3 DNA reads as TGTGCCAGCAGTCGGACTAGCGGGGGGCCCAATGAGCAGTTCTTC. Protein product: CASSRTSGGPNEQFF.

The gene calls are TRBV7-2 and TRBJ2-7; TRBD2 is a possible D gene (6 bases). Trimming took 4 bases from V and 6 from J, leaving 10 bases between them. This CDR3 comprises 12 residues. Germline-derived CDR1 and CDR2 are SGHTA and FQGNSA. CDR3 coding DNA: TGTGCCAGCAGCTCCGGGGGTGTCGAGCAGTACTTC. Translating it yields CASSSGGVEQYF.

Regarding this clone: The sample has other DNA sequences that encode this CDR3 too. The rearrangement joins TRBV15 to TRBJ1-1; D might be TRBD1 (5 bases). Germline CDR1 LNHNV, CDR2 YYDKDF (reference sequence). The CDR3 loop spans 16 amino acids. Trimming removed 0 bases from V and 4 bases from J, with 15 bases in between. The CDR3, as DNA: TGTGCCACCAGCAGAGATGCCAACAGGCGAGCCACTGAAGCTTTCTTT. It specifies CATSRDANRRATEAFF.

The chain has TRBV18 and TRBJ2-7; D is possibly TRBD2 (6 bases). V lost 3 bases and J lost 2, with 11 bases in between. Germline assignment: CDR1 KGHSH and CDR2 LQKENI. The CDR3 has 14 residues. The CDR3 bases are TGTGCCAGCTCACCCCCGGGACTCCCCTACGAGCAGTACTTC. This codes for CASSPPGLPYEQYF.

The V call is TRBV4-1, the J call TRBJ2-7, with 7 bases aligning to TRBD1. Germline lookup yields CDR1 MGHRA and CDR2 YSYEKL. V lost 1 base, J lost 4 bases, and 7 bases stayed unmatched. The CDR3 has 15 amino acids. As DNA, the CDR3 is TGCGCCAGCAGCCAAGGACAGGGAGTTTGGTACGAGCAGTACTTC. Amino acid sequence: CASSQGQGVWYEQYF.

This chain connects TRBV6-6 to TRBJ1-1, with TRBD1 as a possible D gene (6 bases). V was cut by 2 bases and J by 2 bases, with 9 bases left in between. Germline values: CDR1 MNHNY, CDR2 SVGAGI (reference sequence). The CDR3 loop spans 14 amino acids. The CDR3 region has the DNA TGTGCCAGCAGTTACGTGGGACAAAACACTGAAGCTTTCTTT. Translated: CASSYVGQNTEAFF.

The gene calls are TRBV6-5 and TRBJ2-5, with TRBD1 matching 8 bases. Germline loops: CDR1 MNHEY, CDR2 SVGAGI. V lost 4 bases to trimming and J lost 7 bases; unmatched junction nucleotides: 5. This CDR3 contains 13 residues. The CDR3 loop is CASSFGQGGTQYF. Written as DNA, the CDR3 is TGTGCCAGCAGTTTCGGACAGGGAGGGACCCAGTACTTC.

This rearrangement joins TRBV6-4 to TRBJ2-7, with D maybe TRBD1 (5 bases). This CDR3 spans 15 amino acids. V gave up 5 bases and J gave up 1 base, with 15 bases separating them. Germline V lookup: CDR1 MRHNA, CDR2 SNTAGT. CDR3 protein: CASSSKTVNSYEQYF. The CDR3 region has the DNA TGTGCCAGCAGTTCGAAGACAGTGAATTCCTACGAGCAGTACTTC.